Listed below are T cell receptor beta chains from one sample, sequenced in a study of cytomegalovirus exposure and HLA in healthy donors. The method was immunoSEQ multiplex PCR; TCRdb's version includes in-frame clones alone and lacks a portion of them. The profile shows 110,000 or so clones, around three quarters of them singletons. Material: PBMCs. The receptor source for this set is a woman between 50 and 59 years old in good health and CMV-seropositive. Both conserved end residues are part of each CDR3. The order of the fields is J gene, clone size, V gene, D gene, CDR3 DNA, CDR3 protein. The D gene is left open where the match is weak. Only part of the rows carry a size: once, few, many, or a class if the clone is expanded.

>TRBJ2-1|few|TRBV7-3|NA
TGTGCCAGCAGCTACACCTCTTCCCCGGGGACCTACAATGAGCAGTTCTTC
CASSYTSSPGTYNEQFF
>TRBJ1-5|once|TRBV10-3|NA
TGTGCCATCAGTCCACAGGGCGATCAGCCCCAGCATTTT
CAISPQGDQPQHF
>TRBJ1-2|NA|TRBV6-5|NA
TGTGCCAGCAGTTACTCGGTTCTCGGATTGTCTAGTGGCTACACCTTC
CASSYSVLGLSSGYTF
>TRBJ1-1|NA|TRBV29-1|NA
TGCAGCGTTGAACTTTACACTGAAGCTTTCTTT
CSVELYTEAFF
>TRBJ1-4|few|TRBV5-8|NA
TGTGCCAGCAGCTCCGATGACAGGATGCAATATGGAACTAATGAAAAACTGTTTTTT
CASSSDDRMQYGTNEKLFF
>TRBJ1-1|NA|TRBV6-5|NA
TGTGCCAGCAGTTACTCTCCGACAGGTACGAACACTGAAGCTTTCTTT
CASSYSPTGTNTEAFF
>TRBJ2-7|NA|TRBV10-3|TRBD1
TGTGCCATCAGGGGGCTGAAGGACAGGCGGACTTACGAGCAGTACTTC
CAIRGLKDRRTYEQYF
>TRBJ2-6|NA|TRBV7-9|TRBD2
TGTTCCAGCAGCTTACAGGGACTAGCGGGAGGCTCTGGGGCCAACGTCCTGACTTTC
CSSSLQGLAGGSGANVLTF
>TRBJ1-2|NA|TRBV7-9|NA
TGTTCCAGCAGCTTAGAACTGCTCTATGGCTACACCTTC
CSSSLELLYGYTF
>TRBJ2-5|NA|TRBV19|TRBD2
TGTGCCAGTAGTAGGGAGCCGGGACTAGCGCCAGAGACCCAGTACTTC
CASSREPGLAPETQYF
>TRBJ2-2|NA|TRBV2|TRBD1
TGTGCCAGCAATGCCGGGACAGCCACCGGGGAGCTGTTTTTT
CASNAGTATGELFF
>TRBJ2-7|NA|TRBV7-9|TRBD2
TGTTCCAGCAGCTCACCGACTAGCGGGAGTAGTTACGAGCAGTACTTC
CSSSSPTSGSSYEQYF
>TRBJ1-2|NA|TRBV19|NA
TGTGCCAGTAGTATTATGGGGGGAAGAAACTATGGCTACACCTTC
CASSIMGGRNYGYTF
>TRBJ2-7|NA|TRBV7-9|TRBD2
TGTTCCAGCAGCCCCCTCAGAGGGGAGGGCCGGAACGAGCAGTACTTC
CSSSPLRGEGRNEQYF
>TRBJ2-3|few|TRBV19|NA
TGTGCCAGTAGCGTTTCTAGCGCAGATACGCAGTATTTT
CASSVSSADTQYF